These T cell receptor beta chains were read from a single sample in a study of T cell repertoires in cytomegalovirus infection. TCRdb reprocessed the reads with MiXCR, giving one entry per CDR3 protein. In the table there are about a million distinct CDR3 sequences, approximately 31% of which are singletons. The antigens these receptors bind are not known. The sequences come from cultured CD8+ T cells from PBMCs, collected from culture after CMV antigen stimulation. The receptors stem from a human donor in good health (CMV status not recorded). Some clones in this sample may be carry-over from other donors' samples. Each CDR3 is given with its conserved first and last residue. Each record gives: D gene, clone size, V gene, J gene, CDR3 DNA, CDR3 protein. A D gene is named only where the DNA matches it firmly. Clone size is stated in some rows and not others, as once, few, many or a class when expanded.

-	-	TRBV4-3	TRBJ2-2	TGCGCCAGCAGCCAAGACAGGGGCGAAGTTACCGGGGAGCTGTTTTTT	CASSQDRGEVTGELFF
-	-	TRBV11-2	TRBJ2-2	TGTGCCAGCAGCTTAATCCCGAGGGGGGAATCCGGGGAGCTGTTTTTT	CASSLIPRGESGELFF
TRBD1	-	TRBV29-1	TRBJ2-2	TGCAGCGTTAGGGGGACAGAAGACTCCACCGGGGAGCTGTTTTTT	CSVRGTEDSTGELFF
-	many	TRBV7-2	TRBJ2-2	TGTGCCAGCAGCTTCTTGACGGTCACCGGGGAGCTGTTTTTT	CASSFLTVTGELFF
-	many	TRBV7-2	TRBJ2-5	TGTGCCAGCAGCACCCGACAGATCCAAGAGACCCAGTACTTC	CASSTRQIQETQYF
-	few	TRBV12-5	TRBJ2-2	TGTGCTAGTGGTCTAAACTTGGAGGCCGGGGAGCTGTTTTTT	CASGLNLEAGELFF
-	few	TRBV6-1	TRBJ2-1	TGTGCCAGCGGGGAGCGGAGCTCCTACAATGAGCAGTTCTTC	CASGERSSYNEQFF
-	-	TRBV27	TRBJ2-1	TGTGCCAGCAGTCGACAGCCCTGGGGTAGGAATGAGCAGTTCTTC	CASSRQPWGRNEQFF
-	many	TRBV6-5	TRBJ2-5	TGTGCCAGCACCCCCGCCATCGTTTCGTACCAAGAGACCCAGTACTTC	CASTPAIVSYQETQYF
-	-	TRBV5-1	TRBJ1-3	TGCGCCAGCAGCTTGGAGTGGTCCTCTGGAAACACCATATATTTT	CASSLEWSSGNTIYF
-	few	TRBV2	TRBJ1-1	TGTGCCAGCATGGGTGGTTGGACTGAAGCTTTCTTT	CASMGGWTEAFF
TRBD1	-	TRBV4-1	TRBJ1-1	TGCGCCAGCAGCCATCTCCGGGACAGGGAAGCTTTCTTT	CASSHLRDREAFF
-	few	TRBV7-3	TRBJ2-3	TGTGCCAGCAGCTTAACGGAGTACCCAGATACGCAGTATTTT	CASSLTEYPDTQYF
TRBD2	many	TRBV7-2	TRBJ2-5	TGTGCCAGCAGCTTTGGACTAGCGGGGGGGATACAAGAGACCCAGTACTTC	CASSFGLAGGIQETQYF
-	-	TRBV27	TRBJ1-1	TGTGCCAGCAGTTTAGGCGCCGCTGGAGGAGCTTTCTTT	CASSLGAAGGAFF
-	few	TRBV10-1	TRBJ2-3	TGCGCCAGCAGTGGCGGGTACCCAGATACGCAGTATTTT	CASSGGYPDTQYF
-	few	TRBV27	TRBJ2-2	TGTGCCAGCAGTAAACAGGGTGGGGAGCTGTTTTTT	CASSKQGGELFF
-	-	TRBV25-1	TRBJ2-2	TGTGCCAGCAGTGAATATGAGCCACGGAACACCGGGGAGCTGTTTTTT	CASSEYEPRNTGELFF
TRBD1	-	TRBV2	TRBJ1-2	TGTGCCAGCAGTGAAGCGGATAAGGGGGCGCGGGGCTACACCTTC	CASSEADKGARGYTF
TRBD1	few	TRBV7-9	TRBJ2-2	TGTGCCAGCAGCAACACGACAGGGGGCCCCGGGGAGCTGTTTTTT	CASSNTTGGPGELFF
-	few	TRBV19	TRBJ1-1	TGTGCCAGTAGTATCGGTGGGGTGGCCACTGAAGCTTTCTTT	CASSIGGVATEAFF
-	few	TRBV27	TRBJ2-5	TGTGCCAGCAGTTTGTGGGGGCCGGGGGAGACCCAGTACTTC	CASSLWGPGETQYF
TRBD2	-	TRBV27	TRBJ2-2	TGTGCCAGCAGTTCGGGGGCGGGGGGGCTGGCCGGGGAGCTGTTTTTT	CASSSGAGGLAGELFF
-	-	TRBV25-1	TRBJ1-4	TGTGCCAGCGGCGTGGACGGCCGTGAAAAACTGTTTTTT	CASGVDGREKLFF
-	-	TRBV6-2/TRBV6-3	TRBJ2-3	TGTGCCAGCAGTCCACTTAGCTCTAGGGGCACAGATACGCAGTATTTT	CASSPLSSRGTDTQYF
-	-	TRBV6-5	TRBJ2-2	TGTGCCAGCAGTTGGGACACCTCGAACACCGGGGAGCTGTTTTTT	CASSWDTSNTGELFF
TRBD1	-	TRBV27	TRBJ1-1	TGTGCCAGCAGGAAGGGGGCAATGGGGACTGAAGCTTTCTTT	CASRKGAMGTEAFF
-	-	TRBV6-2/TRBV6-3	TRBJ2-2	TGTGCCAGCAGACGGGATCCGGGCCCCGGGGAGCTGTTTTTT	CASRRDPGPGELFF
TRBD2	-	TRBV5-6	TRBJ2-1	TGTGCCAGCAGCGGCATGGAAGCGGGGGAGTCCTACAATGAGCAGTTCTTC	CASSGMEAGESYNEQFF
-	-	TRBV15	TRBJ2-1	TGTGCCACCAGCGGGGTCCCGACAGGATACGAGCAGTTCTTC	CATSGVPTGYEQFF
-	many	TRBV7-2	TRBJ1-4	TGTGCCAGCAGCTTAAACAGGGTGGTAGATGAAAAACTGTTTTTT	CASSLNRVVDEKLFF
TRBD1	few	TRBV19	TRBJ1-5	TGTGCCAGCGCGACACAGGGGTTCAATCAGCCCCAGCATTTT	CASATQGFNQPQHF
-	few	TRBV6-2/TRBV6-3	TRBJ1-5	TGTGCCAGCAGTTTGTCACTGACGACGGCCGGCAATCAGCCCCAGCATTTT	CASSLSLTTAGNQPQHF
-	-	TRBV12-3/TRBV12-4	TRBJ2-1	TGTGCCACCCGCGGGGTCGGGGTGAAGCTCTTC	CATRGVGVKLF
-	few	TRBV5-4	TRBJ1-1	TGTGCCAGCAGCCCCCACGGGGTCACTGAAGCTTTCTTT	CASSPHGVTEAFF
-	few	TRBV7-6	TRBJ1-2	TGTGCCAGCAGCTTCTCGGACGATCCAAGACAGGTCCCTAACTATGGCTACACCTTC	CASSFSDDPRQVPNYGYTF
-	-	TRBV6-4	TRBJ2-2	TGTGCCAGCAGTGTCACTCTTACTCCGAACACCGGGGAGCTGTTTTTT	CASSVTLTPNTGELFF
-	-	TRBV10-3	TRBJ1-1	TGTGCCATCACCATTCTGAACCCGGGTCCGAACACTGAAGCTTTCTTT	CAITILNPGPNTEAFF
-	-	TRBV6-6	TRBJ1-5	TGTGCCAGCAGTCAGACAGAATACCAGCCCCAGCATTTT	CASSQTEYQPQHF
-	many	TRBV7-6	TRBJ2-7	TGTGCCAGCAGCCTACAGGGACCGACCTACGAGCAGTACTTC	CASSLQGPTYEQYF
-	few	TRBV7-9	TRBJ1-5	TGTGCCAGCAGCGACGCCACGGGACAATCCCGCCTCTATAGCAATCAGCCCCAGCATTTT	CASSDATGQSRLYSNQPQHF
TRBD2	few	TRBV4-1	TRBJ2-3	TGCGCCAGCAGCCAAGCCCAGGGACTAGCGGGGGGCACAGATACGCAGTATTTT	CASSQAQGLAGGTDTQYF
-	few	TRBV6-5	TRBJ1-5	TGTGCCAGCAGTTACAAGGGTACGCAGCCCCAGCATTTT	CASSYKGTQPQHF
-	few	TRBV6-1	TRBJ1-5	TGTGCCAGCAGAAGGGCTACCCGGCCCCAGCATTTT	CASRRATRPQHF